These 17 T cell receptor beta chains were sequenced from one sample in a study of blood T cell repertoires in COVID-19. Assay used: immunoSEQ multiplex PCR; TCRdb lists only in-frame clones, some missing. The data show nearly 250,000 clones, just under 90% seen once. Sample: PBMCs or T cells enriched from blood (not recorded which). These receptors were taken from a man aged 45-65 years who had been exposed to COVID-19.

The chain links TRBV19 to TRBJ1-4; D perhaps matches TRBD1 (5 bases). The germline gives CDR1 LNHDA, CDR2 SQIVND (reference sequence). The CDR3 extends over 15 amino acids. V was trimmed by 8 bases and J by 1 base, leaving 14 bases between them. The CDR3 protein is CASLKAGETNEKLFF. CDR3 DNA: TGTGCCAGTCTCAAGGCGGGGGAAACTAATGAAAAACTGTTTTTT. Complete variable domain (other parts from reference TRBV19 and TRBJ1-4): DGGITQSPKYLFRKEGQNVTLSCEQNLNHDAMYWYRQDPGQGLRLIYYSQIVNDFQKGDIAEGYSVSREKKESFPLTVTSAQKNPTAFYLCASLKAGETNEKLFFGSGTQLSVL.

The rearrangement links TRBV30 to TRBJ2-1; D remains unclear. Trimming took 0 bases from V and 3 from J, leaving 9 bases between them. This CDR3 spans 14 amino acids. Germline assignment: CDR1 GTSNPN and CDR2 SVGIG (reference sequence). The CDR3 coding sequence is TGTGCCTGGAGTGTACCTCCGGGCTACAATGAGCAGTTCTTC. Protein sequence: CAWSVPPGYNEQFF.

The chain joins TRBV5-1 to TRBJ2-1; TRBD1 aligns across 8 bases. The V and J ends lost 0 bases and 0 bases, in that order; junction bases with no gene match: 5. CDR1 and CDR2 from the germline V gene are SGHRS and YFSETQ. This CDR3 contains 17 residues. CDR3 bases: TGCGCCAGCAGCTTGGGCCGGACAGGGAGCTCCTACAATGAGCAGTTCTTC. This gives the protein CASSLGRTGSSYNEQFF.

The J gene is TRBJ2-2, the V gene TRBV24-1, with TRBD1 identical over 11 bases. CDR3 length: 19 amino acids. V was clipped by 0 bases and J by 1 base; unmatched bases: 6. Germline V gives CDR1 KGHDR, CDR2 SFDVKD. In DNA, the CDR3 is TGTGCCACCAGTGATTTGCCACGGACAGGGGGCCGGAACACCGGGGAGCTGTTTTTT. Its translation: CATSDLPRTGGRNTGELFF.

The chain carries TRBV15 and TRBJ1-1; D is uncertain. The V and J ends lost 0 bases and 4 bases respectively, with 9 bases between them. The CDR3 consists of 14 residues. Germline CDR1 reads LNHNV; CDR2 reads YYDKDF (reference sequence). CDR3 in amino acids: CATSRDFRVTEAFF. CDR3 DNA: TGTGCCACCAGCAGAGATTTTCGGGTCACTGAAGCTTTCTTT.

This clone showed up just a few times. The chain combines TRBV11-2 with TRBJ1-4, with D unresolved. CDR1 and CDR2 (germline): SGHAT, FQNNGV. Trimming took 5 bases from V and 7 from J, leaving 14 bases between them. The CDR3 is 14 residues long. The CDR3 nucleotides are TGTGCCAGCAGCGCGACTCTTTCCGGTGAAAAACTGTTTTTT. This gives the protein CASSATLSGEKLFF.

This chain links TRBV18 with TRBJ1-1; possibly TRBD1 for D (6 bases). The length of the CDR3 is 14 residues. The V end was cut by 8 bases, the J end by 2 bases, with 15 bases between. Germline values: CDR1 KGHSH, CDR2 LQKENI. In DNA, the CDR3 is TGTGCCAGCGCCCGACAGGAGCTAAACACTGAAGCTTTCTTT. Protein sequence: CASARQELNTEAFF.

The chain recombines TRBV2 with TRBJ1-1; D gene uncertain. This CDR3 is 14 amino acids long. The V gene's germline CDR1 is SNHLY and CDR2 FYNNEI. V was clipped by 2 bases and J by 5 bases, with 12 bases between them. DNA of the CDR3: TGTGCCAGCAGTGAACTAGAAGGATATACTGAAGCTTTCTTT. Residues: CASSELEGYTEAFF. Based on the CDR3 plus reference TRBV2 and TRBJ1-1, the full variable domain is EPEVTQTPSHQVTQMGQEVILRCVPISNHLYFYWYRQILGQKVEFLVSFYNNEISEKSEIFDDQFSVERPDGSNFTLKIRSTKLEDSAMYFCASSELEGYTEAFFGQGTRLTVV.

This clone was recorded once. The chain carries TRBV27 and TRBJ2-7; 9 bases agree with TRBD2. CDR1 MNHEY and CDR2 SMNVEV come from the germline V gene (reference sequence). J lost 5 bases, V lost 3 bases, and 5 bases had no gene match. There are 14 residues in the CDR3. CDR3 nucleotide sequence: TGTGCCAGCAGTTTCGCGGGGGGGGAGGACGAGCAGTACTTC. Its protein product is CASSFAGGEDEQYF.

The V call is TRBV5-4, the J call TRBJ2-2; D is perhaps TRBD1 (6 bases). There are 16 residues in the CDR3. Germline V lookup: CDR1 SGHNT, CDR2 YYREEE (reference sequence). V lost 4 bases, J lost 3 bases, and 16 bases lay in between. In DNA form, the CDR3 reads TGTGCCAGCAGCCCCCAGGGGTCCCTGCACACCGGGGAGCTGTTTTTT. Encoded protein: CASSPQGSLHTGELFF.

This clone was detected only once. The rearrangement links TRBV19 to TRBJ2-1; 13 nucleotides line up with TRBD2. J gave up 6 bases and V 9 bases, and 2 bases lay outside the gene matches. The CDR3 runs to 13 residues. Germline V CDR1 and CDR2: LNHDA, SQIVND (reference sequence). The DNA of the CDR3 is TGTGCCAGCCGACTAGCGGGAGGCAATGAGCAGTTCTTC. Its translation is CASRLAGGNEQFF.

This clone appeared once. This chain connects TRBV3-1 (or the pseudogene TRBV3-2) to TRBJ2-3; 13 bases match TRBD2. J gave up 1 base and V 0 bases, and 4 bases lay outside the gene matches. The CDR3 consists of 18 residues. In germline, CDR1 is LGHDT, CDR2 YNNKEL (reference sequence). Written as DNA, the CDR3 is TGTGCCAGCAGCCAAGAAGCTGGACTAGCGGGGGGCACAGATACGCAGTATTTT. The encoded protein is CASSQEAGLAGGTDTQYF.

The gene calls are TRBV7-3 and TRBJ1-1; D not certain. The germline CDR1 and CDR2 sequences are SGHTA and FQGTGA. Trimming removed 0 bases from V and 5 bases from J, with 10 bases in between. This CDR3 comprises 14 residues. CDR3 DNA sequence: TGTGCCAGCAGCTTAACCTACGGGATAACTGAAGCTTTCTTT. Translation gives CASSLTYGITEAFF.

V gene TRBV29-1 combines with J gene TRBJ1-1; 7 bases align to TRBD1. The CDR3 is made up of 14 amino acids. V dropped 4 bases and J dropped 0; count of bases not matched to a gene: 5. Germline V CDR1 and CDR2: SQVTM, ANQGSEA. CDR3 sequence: CSVARGTMNTEAFF. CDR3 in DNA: TGCAGCGTTGCCAGGGGGACCATGAACACTGAAGCTTTCTTT.

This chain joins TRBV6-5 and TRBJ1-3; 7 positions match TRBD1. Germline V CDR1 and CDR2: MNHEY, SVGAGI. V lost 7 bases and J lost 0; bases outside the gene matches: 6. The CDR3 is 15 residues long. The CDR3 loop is CASKRDSNSGNTIYF. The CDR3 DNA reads TGTGCCAGCAAACGGGACAGCAACTCTGGAAACACCATATATTTT.

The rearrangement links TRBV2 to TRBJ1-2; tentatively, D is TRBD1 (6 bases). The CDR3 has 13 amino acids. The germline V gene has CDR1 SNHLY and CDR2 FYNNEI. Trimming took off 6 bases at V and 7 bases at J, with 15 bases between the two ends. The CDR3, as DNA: TGTGCCAGCAGGGAGCGGGGGGCTGGTGGCTACACCTTC. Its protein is CASRERGAGGYTF.

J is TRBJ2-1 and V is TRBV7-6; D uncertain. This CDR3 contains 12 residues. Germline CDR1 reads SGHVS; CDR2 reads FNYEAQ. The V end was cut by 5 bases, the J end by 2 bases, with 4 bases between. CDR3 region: CASSPAYNEQFF. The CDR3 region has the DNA TGTGCCAGCAGCCCAGCCTACAATGAGCAGTTCTTC.